These 7 T cell receptor beta chains were sequenced from one sample in a study of graft-versus-host responses after intestinal transplantation. CFSE-labeled responder cells (roughly 200,000) were plated with roughly 200,000 irradiated, violet-dye-labeled stimulator cells. Data came from immunoSEQ multiplex PCR; TCRdb stores just in-frame clones and leaves some out. The top ten hold 2% to 3% of the sample, which has 10,000 to 15,000 clones, under 40% seen once. Material: alloreactive CD8+ T cells from a mixed lymphocyte reaction culture, obtained before intestinal transplant. Indicated subset: CFSE-low proliferating T cells sorted from roughly six-day pre-transplant mixed lymphocyte reaction (GvH or HvG direction). The receptors here all came from a human patient who received an intestinal transplant.

This clone has just a few counts. A read error may account for a junction end that differs from germline. V usage is TRBV5-1 and J usage is TRBJ2-2; no firm D call. Germline V gene data show CDR1 as SGHRS and CDR2 as YFSETQ. This CDR3 contains 12 residues. CDR3 nucleotides: TGTGCCAGCAGCCTAAGTCCCGGGGAGCTGTTTTTT. It yields the protein CASSLSPGELFF.

CDR3 residues: CASSEFTGPTGELFF. The CDR3 nucleotides read TGCGCCAGCTCCGAGTTTACGGGTCCCACCGGGGAGCTGTTTTTT. The chain uses TRBV10-2 and TRBJ2-2; D remains unclear. Germline V lookup: CDR1 WSHSY, CDR2 SAAADI. The CDR3 is 15 residues long. V was clipped by 8 bases and J by 4 bases, with 17 bases between them.

Points on this clone: The junction and the germline gene differ at one end; a read error may be behind it. The J gene is TRBJ2-2, the V gene TRBV30; 7 bases line up with TRBD2. The germline V gene encodes CDR1 GTSNPN and CDR2 SVGIG (reference sequence). CDR3 length: 14 residues. The CDR3 loop reads CACPVTSVDRGAVF. In nucleotides, the CDR3 is TGTGCCTGTCCGGTAACTAGCGTGGACCGGGGAGCTGTTTTT.

This rearrangement joins TRBV9 to TRBJ2-2; 8 bases fit TRBD1. The CDR3 is 17 amino acids. Germline assignment: CDR1 SGDLS and CDR2 YYNGEE. The ends lost 2 bases at V and 3 bases at J; junction bases unmatched: 9. The CDR3 DNA is TGTGCCAGCAGCGTTTCACCCGGGACAGGAGACACCGGGGAGCTGTTTTTT. Its protein product is CASSVSPGTGDTGELFF.

V is TRBV4-1 and J is TRBJ1-1; 7 nucleotides line up with TRBD1. V lost 3 bases, J lost 10 bases, and 11 bases stayed unmatched. Looked up from germline, CDR1 is MGHRA and CDR2 is YSYEKL. The CDR3 loop spans 14 amino acids. The CDR3 DNA follows: TGCGCCAGCAGCCACGGCCTCGGGACAGAAGCAGCTTTCTTT. Encoded protein: CASSHGLGTEAAFF.

This clone appeared a few times. The chain links TRBV6-1 to TRBJ2-2, with a tentative D call TRBD2 (5 bases). The CDR3 loop spans 15 amino acids. The germline V gene encodes CDR1 MNHNS and CDR2 SASEGT. V was trimmed by 5 bases and J by 3 bases, leaving 13 bases between them. The CDR3 bases are TGTGCCAGCAGTCACCGAAGGACTCACACCGGGGAGCTGTTTTTT. Amino acid sequence: CASSHRRTHTGELFF.

This clone occurred a few times. This may come from a read error, since a much larger clone is one base off. The chain uses TRBV2 and TRBJ2-1; TRBD2 matches 9 bases. Losses at the gene ends were 3 bases for V and 2 bases for J; bases not matched to a gene: 5. The CDR3 spans 16 residues. Germline assignment: CDR1 SNHLY and CDR2 FYNNEI. Here the CDR3 DNA reads TGTGCCAGCAGTGATGTAGCGGGAGCGGCCTACAATGAGCAGTTCTTC. Amino acid sequence: CASSDVAGAAYNEQFF.